This is a list of T cell receptor beta chains from one sample in a study of T cells after yellow fever vaccination. TCRdb redid the calling of the 5' RACE reads with MiXCR, one entry per CDR3 protein. The repertoire holds around 500,000 distinct CDR3 sequences, with around a fifth as singletons. Material: PBMCs, obtained roughly 20 days after the first yellow fever vaccination. The source is a man aged 18 to 29 who received the YFV17D yellow fever vaccine. Both conserved end residues are part of each CDR3. D genes are given only for firm matches. The size entry is marked missing in some rows and otherwise reads once, few, many or a size class.

d_gene,v_gene,j_gene,abundance,CDR3nt,CDR3aa
TRBD1,TRBV2,TRBJ2-1,-,TGTGCCAGCAGTGTCCAGGGGGTTAACAATGAGCAGTTCTTC,CASSVQGVNNEQFF
-,TRBV5-1,TRBJ1-1,few,TGCGCCAGCAGCTTGGCCCCCAGGCCCACTGAAGCTTTCTTT,CASSLAPRPTEAFF
-,TRBV20-1,TRBJ2-2,-,TGCAGTGCTAGGGCCCCGGCCGGGTCCGGGGAGCTGTTTTTT,CSARAPAGSGELFF
TRBD2,TRBV7-7,TRBJ2-5,few,TGTGCCAGCAGCCCTAGTCCTACGGGACTAGCGGCCTCGTACTTC,CASSPSPTGLAASYF
-,TRBV2,TRBJ1-6,-,TGTGCCAGCGTGGGCAGGGACCTCCTCCACTTT,CASVGRDLLHF
TRBD2,TRBV3-1,TRBJ2-5,few,TGTGCCAGCAGCTTCCTTCTAGCGGGGGAGACCCAGTACTTC,CASSFLLAGETQYF
TRBD2,TRBV6-2/TRBV6-3,TRBJ2-1,-,TGTGCCAGCAGGCCAGCGGGGGCGAAAAATGAGCAGTTCTTC,CASRPAGAKNEQFF
-,TRBV20-1,TRBJ2-7,few,TGCAGTGCCTTTAGGGGTTTCGGCGAGCAGTACTTC,CSAFRGFGEQYF
TRBD1,TRBV5-1,TRBJ1-4,-,TGCGCCAGCAGCTCTTCCGGGACAGGGGACGAAAAACTGTTTTTT,CASSSSGTGDEKLFF
-,TRBV7-6,TRBJ1-2,few,TGTGCCAGCAGCTTACTTGCGGGGGGTCCGGAAGGCTACACCTTC,CASSLLAGGPEGYTF